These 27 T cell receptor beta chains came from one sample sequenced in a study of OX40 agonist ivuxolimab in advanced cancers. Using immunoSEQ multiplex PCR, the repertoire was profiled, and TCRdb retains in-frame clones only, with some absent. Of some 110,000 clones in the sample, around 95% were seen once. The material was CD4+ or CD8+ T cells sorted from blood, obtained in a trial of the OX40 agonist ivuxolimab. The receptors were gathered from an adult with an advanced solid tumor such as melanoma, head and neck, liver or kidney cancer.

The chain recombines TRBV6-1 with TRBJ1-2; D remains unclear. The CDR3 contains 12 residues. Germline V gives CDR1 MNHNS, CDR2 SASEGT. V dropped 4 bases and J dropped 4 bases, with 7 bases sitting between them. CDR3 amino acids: CASSAGVYGYTF. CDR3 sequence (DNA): TGTGCCAGCAGTGCCGGGGTCTATGGCTACACCTTC.

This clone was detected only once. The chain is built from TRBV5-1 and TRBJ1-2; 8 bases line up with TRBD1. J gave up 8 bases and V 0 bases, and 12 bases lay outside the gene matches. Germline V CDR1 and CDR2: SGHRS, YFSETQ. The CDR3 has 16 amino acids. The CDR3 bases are TGCGCCAGCAGCTTGGGTGCGACAGGGGACTATAGAGGCTACACCTTC. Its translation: CASSLGATGDYRGYTF.

The CDR3 spells CASSLDNYEQYF. The CDR3 DNA reads TGTGCCAGCAGCTTGGATAACTACGAGCAGTACTTC. This chain joins TRBV4-2 and TRBJ2-7; D is ambiguous. Trimming left V 5 bases short and J 3 bases short, with 8 bases between. The CDR3 runs to 12 residues. Germline CDR1 and CDR2: LGHNA and YNFKEQ.

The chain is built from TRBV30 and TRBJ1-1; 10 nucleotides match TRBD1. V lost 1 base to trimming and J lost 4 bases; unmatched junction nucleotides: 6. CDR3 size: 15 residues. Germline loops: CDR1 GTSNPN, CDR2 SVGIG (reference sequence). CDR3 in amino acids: CAWSARQGASTEAFF. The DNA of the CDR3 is TGTGCCTGGAGTGCTAGACAGGGGGCAAGCACTGAAGCTTTCTTT.

The CDR3, as DNA: TGTGCCAGCAGCCAACGAGGGAGGGTAAATGAGCAGTTCTTC. As protein: CASSQRGRVNEQFF. This chain joins TRBV28 and TRBJ2-1; 7 nucleotides line up with TRBD2. Germline V lookup: CDR1 MDHEN, CDR2 SYDVKM. This CDR3 has 14 amino acids. Trimming cost V 6 bases and J 7 bases; bases outside gene matches: 9.

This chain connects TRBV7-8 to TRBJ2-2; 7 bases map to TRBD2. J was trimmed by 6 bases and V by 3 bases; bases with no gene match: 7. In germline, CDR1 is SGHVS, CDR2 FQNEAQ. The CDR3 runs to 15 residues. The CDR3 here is CASSFRGESPGELFF. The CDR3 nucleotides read TGTGCCAGCAGCTTCCGGGGGGAAAGTCCCGGGGAGCTGTTTTTT.

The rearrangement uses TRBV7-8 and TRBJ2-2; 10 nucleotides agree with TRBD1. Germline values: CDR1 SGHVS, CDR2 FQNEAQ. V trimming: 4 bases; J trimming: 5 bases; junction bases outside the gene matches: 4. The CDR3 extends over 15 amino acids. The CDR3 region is CASSYGTGVTGELFF. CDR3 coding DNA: TGTGCCAGCAGCTACGGGACAGGGGTTACCGGGGAGCTGTTTTTT.

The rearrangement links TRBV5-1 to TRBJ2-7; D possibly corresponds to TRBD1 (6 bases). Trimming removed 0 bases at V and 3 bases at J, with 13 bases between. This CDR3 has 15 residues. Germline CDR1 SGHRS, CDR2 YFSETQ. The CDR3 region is CASSLAALDSYEQYF. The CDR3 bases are TGCGCCAGCAGCTTGGCAGCCCTGGACAGCTACGAGCAGTACTTC.

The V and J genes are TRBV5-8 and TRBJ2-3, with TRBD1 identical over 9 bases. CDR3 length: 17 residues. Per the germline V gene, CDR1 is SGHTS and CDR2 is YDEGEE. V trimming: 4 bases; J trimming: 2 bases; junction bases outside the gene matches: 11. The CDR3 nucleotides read TGTGCCAGCAGCCAACAGACAGGGGGAAGGACCACAGATACGCAGTATTTT. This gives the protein CASSQQTGGRTTDTQYF. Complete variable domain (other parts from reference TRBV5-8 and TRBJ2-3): EAGVTQSPTHLIKTRGQQATLRCSPISGHTSVYWYQQALGLGLQFLLWYDEGEERNRGNFPPRFSGRQFPNYSSELNVNALELEDSALYLCASSQQTGGRTTDTQYFGPGTRLTVL.

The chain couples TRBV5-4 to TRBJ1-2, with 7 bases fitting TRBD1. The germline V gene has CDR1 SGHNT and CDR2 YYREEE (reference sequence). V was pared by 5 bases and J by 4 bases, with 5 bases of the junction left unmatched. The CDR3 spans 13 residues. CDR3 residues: CASSRTGVYGYTF. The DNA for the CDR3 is TGTGCCAGCAGTCGAACAGGGGTCTATGGCTACACCTTC.

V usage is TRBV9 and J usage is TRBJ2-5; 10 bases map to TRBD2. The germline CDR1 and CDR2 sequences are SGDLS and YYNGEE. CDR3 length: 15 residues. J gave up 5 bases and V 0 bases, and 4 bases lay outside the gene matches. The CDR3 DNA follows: TGTGCCAGCAGCGTAGCGGCTAGCGGGAGTGAGACCCAGTACTTC. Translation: CASSVAASGSETQYF. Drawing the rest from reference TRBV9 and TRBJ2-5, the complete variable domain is DSGVTQTPKHLITATGQRVTLRCSPRSGDLSVYWYQQSLDQGLQFLIQYYNGEERAKGNILERFSAQQFPDLHSELNLSSLELGDSALYFCASSVAASGSETQYFGPGTRLLVL.

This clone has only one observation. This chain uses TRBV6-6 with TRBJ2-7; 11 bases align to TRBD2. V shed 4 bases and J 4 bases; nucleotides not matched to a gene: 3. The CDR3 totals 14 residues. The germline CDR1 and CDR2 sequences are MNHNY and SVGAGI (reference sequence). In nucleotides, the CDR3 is TGTGCCAGCAGTTCACTAGCGGGGGTGTACGAGCAGTACTTC. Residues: CASSSLAGVYEQYF.

CDR3 amino acids: CASSSQGAVRETQYF. Here the CDR3 DNA reads TGTGCCAGCAGCTCACAGGGGGCGGTCCGAGAGACCCAGTACTTC. The chain carries TRBV7-2 and TRBJ2-5; TRBD1 matches 9 bases. After removal of 4 bases from V and 4 bases from J, the junction contained 7 bases not matched to a gene. Germline loops: CDR1 SGHTA, CDR2 FQGNSA. The CDR3 has 15 amino acids.

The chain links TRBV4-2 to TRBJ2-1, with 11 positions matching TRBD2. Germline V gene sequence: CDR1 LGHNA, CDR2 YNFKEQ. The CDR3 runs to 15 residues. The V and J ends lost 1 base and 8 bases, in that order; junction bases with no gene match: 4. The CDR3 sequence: CASSQGGTSGYEQFF. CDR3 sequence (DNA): TGTGCCAGCAGCCAAGGAGGGACTAGCGGCTATGAGCAGTTCTTC.

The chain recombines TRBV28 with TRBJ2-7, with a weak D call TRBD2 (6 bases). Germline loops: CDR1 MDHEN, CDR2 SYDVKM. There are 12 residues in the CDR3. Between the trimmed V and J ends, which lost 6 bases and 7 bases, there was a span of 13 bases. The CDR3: CASRRTTWEQYF. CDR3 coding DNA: TGTGCCAGCAGGCGGACTACGTGGGAGCAGTACTTC.

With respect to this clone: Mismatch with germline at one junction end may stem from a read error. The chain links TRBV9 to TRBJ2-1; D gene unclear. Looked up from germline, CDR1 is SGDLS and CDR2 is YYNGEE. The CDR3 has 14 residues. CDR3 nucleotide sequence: TGTGCCAGCAGCGTAAGTAGCTCCCACAATGAGCAGTTCTTC. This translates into CASSVSSSHNEQFF. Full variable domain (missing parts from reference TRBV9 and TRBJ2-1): DSGVTQTPKHLITATGQRVTLRCSPRSGDLSVYWYQQSLDQGLQFLIQYYNGEERAKGNILERFSAQQFPDLHSELNLSSLELGDSALYFCASSVSSSHNEQFFGPGTRLTVL.

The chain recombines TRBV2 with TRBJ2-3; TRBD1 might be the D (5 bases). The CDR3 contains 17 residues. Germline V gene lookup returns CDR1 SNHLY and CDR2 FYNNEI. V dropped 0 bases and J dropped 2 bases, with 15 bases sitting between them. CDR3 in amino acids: CASSEALLQGPTDTQYF. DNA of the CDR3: TGTGCCAGCAGTGAAGCGCTTTTGCAGGGCCCCACAGATACGCAGTATTTT.

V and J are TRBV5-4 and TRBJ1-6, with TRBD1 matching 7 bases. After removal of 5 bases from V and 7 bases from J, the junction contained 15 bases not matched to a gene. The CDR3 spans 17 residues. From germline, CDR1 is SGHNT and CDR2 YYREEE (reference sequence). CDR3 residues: CASRFGARTGRNSPLHF. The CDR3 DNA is TGTGCCAGCAGGTTCGGTGCCCGGACAGGTCGGAATTCACCCCTCCACTTT. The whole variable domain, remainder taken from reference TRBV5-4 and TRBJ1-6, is ETGVTQSPTHLIKTRGQQVTLRCSSQSGHNTVSWYQQALGQGPQFIFQYYREEENGRGNFPPRFSGLQFPNYSSELNVNALELDDSALYLCASRFGARTGRNSPLHFGNGTRLTVT.

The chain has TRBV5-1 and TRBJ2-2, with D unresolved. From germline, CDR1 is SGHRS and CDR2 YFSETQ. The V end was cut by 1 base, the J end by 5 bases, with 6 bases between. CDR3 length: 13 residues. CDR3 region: CASSLLETGELFF. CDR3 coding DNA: TGCGCCAGCAGCTTGCTGGAGACCGGGGAGCTGTTTTTT.

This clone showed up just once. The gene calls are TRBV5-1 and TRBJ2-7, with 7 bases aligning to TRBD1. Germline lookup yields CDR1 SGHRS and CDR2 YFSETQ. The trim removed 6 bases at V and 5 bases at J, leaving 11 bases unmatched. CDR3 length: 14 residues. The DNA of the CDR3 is TGCGCCAGCATCATTTCCGGGACAGACCACGAGCAGTACTTC. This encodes CASIISGTDHEQYF.

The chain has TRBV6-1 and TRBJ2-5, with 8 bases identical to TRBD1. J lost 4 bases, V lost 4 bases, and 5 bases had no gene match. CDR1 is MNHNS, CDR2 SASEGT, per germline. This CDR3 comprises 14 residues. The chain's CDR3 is CASSGTGKGETQYF. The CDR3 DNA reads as TGTGCCAGCAGTGGGACAGGGAAGGGAGAGACCCAGTACTTC.

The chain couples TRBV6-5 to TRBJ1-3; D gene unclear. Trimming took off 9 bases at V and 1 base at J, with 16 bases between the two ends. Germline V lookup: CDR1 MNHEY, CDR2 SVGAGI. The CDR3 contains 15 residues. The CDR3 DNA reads TGTGCCAGTCGCCGGAGTAGTGTGTCTGGAAACACCATATATTTT. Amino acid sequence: CASRRSSVSGNTIYF.

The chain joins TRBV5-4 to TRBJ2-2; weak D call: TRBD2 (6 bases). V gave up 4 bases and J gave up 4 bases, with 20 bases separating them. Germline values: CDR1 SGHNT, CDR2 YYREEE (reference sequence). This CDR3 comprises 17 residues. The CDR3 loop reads CASSPRVGGAGTGELFF. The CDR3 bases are TGTGCCAGCAGCCCGCGGGTGGGCGGGGCCGGCACCGGGGAGCTGTTTTTT.

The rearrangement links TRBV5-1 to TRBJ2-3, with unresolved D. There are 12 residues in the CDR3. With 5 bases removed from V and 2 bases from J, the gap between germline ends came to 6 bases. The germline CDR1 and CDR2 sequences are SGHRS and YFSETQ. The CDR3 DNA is TGCGCCAGCAGACTTTCCACAGATACGCAGTATTTT. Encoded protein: CASRLSTDTQYF.

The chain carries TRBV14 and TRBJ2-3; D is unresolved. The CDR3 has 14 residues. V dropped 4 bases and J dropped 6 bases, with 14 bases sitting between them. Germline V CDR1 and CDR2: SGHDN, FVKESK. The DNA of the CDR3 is TGTGCCAGCAGCCTTCAGCCGGGCCTCGATACGCAGTATTTT. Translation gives CASSLQPGLDTQYF.

The CDR3 sequence is CASSLGASYNEQFF. CDR3 sequence (DNA): TGCGCCAGCAGCTTGGGGGCTTCCTACAATGAGCAGTTCTTC. V usage is TRBV5-1 and J usage is TRBJ2-1; no reliable D call. CDR1 is SGHRS, CDR2 YFSETQ, per germline. The CDR3 spans 14 residues. V lost 0 bases to trimming and J lost 1 base, with 5 bases between them.

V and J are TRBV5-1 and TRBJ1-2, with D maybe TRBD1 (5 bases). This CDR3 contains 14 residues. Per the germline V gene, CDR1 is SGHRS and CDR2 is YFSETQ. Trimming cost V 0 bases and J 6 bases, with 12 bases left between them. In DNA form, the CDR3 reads TGCGCCAGCAGCTTGGTACCAGGGAACGATGGCTACACCTTC. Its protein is CASSLVPGNDGYTF.